Here is one T cell receptor beta chain with its context. This entry is derived from a study of metastatic and nonmetastatic thyroid tumors. Overall study context: Blood and tumor or nodule tissue repertoires from malignant and benign thyroid patients were compared.

Per the authors' pipeline: The study built a papillary thyroid cancer distant-metastasis classifier from CDR3 differences across clinicopathological groups. TCRdb reprocessed the PCR reads via MiXCR. For this entry, the V and J calls and clone size follow TCRdb and not the study's own pipeline. Here the sample spans 37,000 or so clones, about 18% being singletons. Not a single patient had been given any form of treatment at any point before undergoing thyroid surgery. The origin of this receptor is a male donor with papillary thyroid cancer or a benign thyroid nodule (not recorded which). Some clones in this sample may be carry-over from other donors' samples. The sample consisted of blood.

CDR3 loop: CASSSAWGTRTYNEQFF. The CDR3 DNA is TGTGCCAGCAGTTCCGCTTGGGGAACTCGCACCTACAATGAGCAGTTCTTC. The chain combines TRBV28 with TRBJ2-1; D is uncertain. The V gene lost 4 bases and the J gene lost 2 bases, with 18 bases spanning the gap. Germline assignment: CDR1 MDHEN and CDR2 SYDVKM. CDR3 length equals 17 residues.